Shown below are 21 T cell receptor beta chains from a single sample sequenced in a study of shared clonotypes between healthy human individuals. Profiled with immunoSEQ multiplex PCR; TCRdb holds only in-frame clones, not every one. The sample has about 490,000 clones, about 80% seen once. Sequencing was performed on PBMCs. The receptors here all came from a woman aged 35 to 49 in good health. Some clones in this sample may be carry-over from other donors' samples.

The chain combines TRBV7-9 with TRBJ1-5; no firm D call. The CDR3 extends over 14 amino acids. The germline V and J ends were trimmed by 5 bases and 4 bases, with 12 bases remaining between them. In germline, CDR1 is SEHNR, CDR2 FQNEAQ (reference sequence). CDR3 sequence reads: CASSPAGLNQPQHF. The CDR3 coding sequence is TGTGCCAGCAGCCCCGCTGGGTTGAATCAGCCCCAGCATTTT.

This clone has at least ten counts. Other nucleotide sequences from this sample produce the same CDR3. J is TRBJ2-1 and V is TRBV11-3; no clear D gene. Germline lookup yields CDR1 SGHNT and CDR2 YENEEA. The CDR3 contains 14 residues. Trimming pared 1 base from V and 0 bases from J, leaving 4 bases between. The CDR3 sequence is CASSLGGSYNEQFF. Here the CDR3 DNA reads TGTGCCAGCAGCTTAGGAGGCTCCTACAATGAGCAGTTCTTC.

The count of this clone is one. The chain employs TRBV6-5 and TRBJ2-3, with 7 bases fitting TRBD2. Germline V gives CDR1 MNHEY, CDR2 SVGAGI. The CDR3 runs 15 residues. V lost 4 bases, J lost 2 bases, and 6 bases stayed unmatched. CDR3 DNA sequence: TGTGCCAGCAGTTTTGGAGGGAGGGACACAGATACGCAGTATTTT. As protein: CASSFGGRDTDTQYF.

This chain uses TRBV7-2 with TRBJ2-1, with 7 bases that match TRBD1. The CDR3 is 12 amino acids. In germline, CDR1 is SGHTA, CDR2 FQGNSA. V shed 5 bases and J 10 bases; nucleotides not matched to a gene: 5. DNA for the CDR3: TGTGCCAGCAGCCTCAACAGGGGAGAGCAGTTCTTC. Protein product: CASSLNRGEQFF. Together with reference TRBV7-2 and TRBJ2-1, the CDR3 gives the full variable domain: GAGVSQSPSNKVTEKGKDVELRCDPISGHTALYWYRQSLGQGLEFLIYFQGNSAPDKSGLPSDRFSAERTGGSVSTLTIQRTQQEDSAVYLCASSLNRGEQFFGPGTRLTVL.

This chain connects TRBV27 to TRBJ2-3; TRBD2 aligns across 7 bases. The CDR3 spans 15 residues. The V gene's germline CDR1 is MNHEY and CDR2 SMNVEV (reference sequence). Unmatched junction bases numbered 4, after V lost 2 bases and J lost 2 bases. This CDR3 reads CASSLSLAVTDTQYF. The CDR3 region has the DNA TGTGCCAGCAGTTTAAGTCTAGCGGTCACAGATACGCAGTATTTT.

The chain has TRBV2 and TRBJ1-2, with 8 positions matching TRBD1. Germline trimming cut 8 bases from V and 2 bases from J; bases unmatched to any gene: 4. Germline V gene sequence: CDR1 SNHLY, CDR2 FYNNEI. The CDR3 has 13 residues. CDR3 bases: TGTGCCAGCTGTGCAGGGGGCAACTATGGCTACACCTTC. It is translated as CASCAGGNYGYTF.

The chain has TRBV7-8 and TRBJ1-2; 9 nucleotides match TRBD1. Germline CDR1 reads SGHVS; CDR2 reads FQNEAQ. The CDR3 spans 14 residues. With V trimmed by 1 base and J by 8 bases, 5 bases remained unmatched. The CDR3 nucleotides read TGTGCCAGCAGCTTAGGGGACAGGGACGACGGCTACACCTTC. Protein product: CASSLGDRDDGYTF.

This clone occurred a few times. V is TRBV4-2 and J is TRBJ1-4; TRBD1 aligns across 9 bases. The CDR3 is 16 amino acids. From germline, CDR1 is LGHNA and CDR2 YNFKEQ. V lost 0 bases, J lost 2 bases, and 1 base stayed unmatched. The CDR3, as DNA: TGTGCCAGCAGCCAAGATACAGGGGGCACTAATGAAAAACTGTTTTTT. Protein: CASSQDTGGTNEKLFF.

The CDR3 sequence is CSVQGHQETQYF. Here the CDR3 DNA reads TGCAGCGTACAGGGCCACCAAGAGACCCAGTACTTC. V is TRBV29-1 and J is TRBJ2-5; TRBD1 is a possible D gene (6 bases). The CDR3 extends over 12 amino acids. The germline V gene has CDR1 SQVTM and CDR2 ANQGSEA. V gave up 6 bases and J gave up 0 bases, with 8 bases separating them.

The V call is TRBV19, the J call TRBJ2-2, with 10 bases matching TRBD1. CDR3 length: 16 residues. Trimming took 6 bases from V and 4 from J; bases not matched to a gene: 8. CDR1 LNHDA and CDR2 SQIVND come from the germline V gene (reference sequence). The CDR3 here is CASSSGTGAGTGELFF. CDR3 sequence (DNA): TGTGCCAGTAGCTCCGGGACAGGGGCGGGCACCGGGGAGCTGTTTTTT. The full variable domain, its missing parts supplied by reference TRBV19 and TRBJ2-2, is DGGITQSPKYLFRKEGQNVTLSCEQNLNHDAMYWYRQDPGQGLRLIYYSQIVNDFQKGDIAEGYSVSREKKESFPLTVTSAQKNPTAFYLCASSSGTGAGTGELFFGEGSRLTVL.

This clone was counted a single time. The V gene is TRBV6-1, the J gene TRBJ1-2; 8 positions match TRBD1. The trim removed 4 bases at V and 8 bases at J, leaving 6 bases unmatched. There are 13 residues in the CDR3. Germline loops: CDR1 MNHNS, CDR2 SASEGT. CDR3 residues: CASSASRGPGYTF. CDR3 nucleotide sequence: TGTGCCAGCAGTGCCAGCAGGGGGCCCGGCTACACCTTC.

This chain links TRBV7-2 with TRBJ2-3; no clear D gene. The CDR3 is 15 amino acids. Trimming removed 1 base at V and 2 bases at J, with 10 bases between. Germline loops: CDR1 SGHTA, CDR2 FQGNSA. As DNA, the CDR3 is TGTGCCAGCAGCTTAGTGGCCGACTCCACAGATACGCAGTATTTT. Translation gives CASSLVADSTDTQYF.

The chain couples TRBV11-1 to TRBJ1-1; 8 bases are shared with TRBD1. The CDR3 totals 14 residues. The ends lost 5 bases at V and 7 bases at J; junction bases unmatched: 9. Germline V CDR1 and CDR2: SGHAT, FQDESV (reference sequence). CDR3 DNA: TGTGCCAGCAGCCCACGGACAGGGTGGGGTGAAGCTTTCTTT. Translated, it gives CASSPRTGWGEAFF. Combining the CDR3 with reference TRBV11-1 and TRBJ1-1 gives the whole variable domain EAEVAQSPRYKITEKSQAVAFWCDPISGHATLYWYRQILGQGPELLVQFQDESVVDDSQLPKDRFSAERLKGVDSTLKIQPAELGDSAMYLCASSPRTGWGEAFFGQGTRLTVV.

This chain uses TRBV5-1 with TRBJ2-1; TRBD2 matches 8 bases. The CDR3 runs to 16 residues. Germline CDR1 is SGHRS and CDR2 is YFSETQ. The V gene end was trimmed by 1 base and the J gene end by 2 bases; junction bases not matched to a gene: 5. The CDR3 DNA reads TGCGCCAGCAGCTTGATCGTCGGGAGGGCCTACAATGAGCAGTTCTTC. Amino acids: CASSLIVGRAYNEQFF.

The chain uses TRBV4-2 and TRBJ2-6, with D uncertain. The CDR3 consists of 14 residues. V gave up 0 bases and J gave up 4 bases, with 4 bases separating them. Germline CDR1 LGHNA, CDR2 YNFKEQ. CDR3 in amino acids: CASSQEFGANVLTF. DNA of the CDR3: TGTGCCAGCAGCCAAGAATTCGGGGCCAACGTCCTGACTTTC.

V gene TRBV19 combines with J gene TRBJ2-5, with TRBD2 matching 14 bases. V was pared by 3 bases and J by 7 bases, with 13 bases of the junction left unmatched. The CDR3 has 18 residues. Germline CDR1 is LNHDA and CDR2 is SQIVND (reference sequence). As DNA, the CDR3 is TGTGCCAGTAGTATCCCGACTAGCGGGAGGGCCAATGCGGTGACCCAGTACTTC. It yields the protein CASSIPTSGRANAVTQYF. The entire variable domain, with the rest obtained from reference TRBV19 and TRBJ2-5, is as follows: DGGITQSPKYLFRKEGQNVTLSCEQNLNHDAMYWYRQDPGQGLRLIYYSQIVNDFQKGDIAEGYSVSREKKESFPLTVTSAQKNPTAFYLCASSIPTSGRANAVTQYFGPGTRLLVL.

This clone was seen repeatedly, ten times or more. J is TRBJ2-6 and V is TRBV7-3; unclear D gene. CDR1 SGHTA and CDR2 FQGTGA come from the germline V gene. The CDR3 is 15 amino acids. The V and J ends lost 5 bases and 0 bases respectively, with 8 bases between them. The CDR3: CASSPTSSGANVLTF. The CDR3 bases are TGTGCCAGCAGCCCCACCAGCTCTGGGGCCAACGTCCTGACTTTC.

The chain combines TRBV28 with TRBJ2-7; D possibly corresponds to TRBD2 (5 bases). V lost 3 bases and J 6 bases, leaving 12 bases between the germline ends. CDR1 MDHEN and CDR2 SYDVKM come from the germline V gene. CDR3 size: 13 residues. The CDR3 DNA follows: TGTGCCAGCAGTTTCACTAGTTCGGGCGAGCAGTACTTC. Amino acid sequence: CASSFTSSGEQYF.

The chain uses TRBV18 and TRBJ2-7; 8 nucleotides line up with TRBD2. Germline V CDR1 and CDR2: KGHSH, LQKENI. The V and J ends lost 2 bases and 3 bases, in that order; junction bases with no gene match: 6. The CDR3 covers 15 residues. The CDR3 reads CASSPILAGGYEQYF. As DNA, the CDR3 is TGTGCCAGCTCACCAATTCTAGCGGGTGGCTACGAGCAGTACTTC.

This clone was observed a handful of times. V and J are TRBV28 and TRBJ1-1, with D tentatively TRBD1 (5 bases). CDR3 length equals 11 residues. V shed 7 bases and J shed 5 bases, with 8 bases lying between them. The germline CDR1 and CDR2 sequences are MDHEN and SYDVKM. The CDR3 sequence: CASNWGTEAFF. Written as DNA, the CDR3 is TGTGCCAGCAACTGGGGGACTGAAGCTTTCTTT.

This rearrangement joins TRBV5-6 to TRBJ1-1; D uncertain. Germline V gives CDR1 SGHDT, CDR2 YYEEEE. CDR3 length equals 12 residues. Trimming stripped 2 bases from V and 9 bases from J, with 11 bases between. In DNA form, the CDR3 reads TGTGCCAGCAGCTTAGGCTACCAACAAGCTTTCTTT. This gives the protein CASSLGYQQAFF.